These 31 T cell receptor beta chains share one sample of origin, sequenced in a study of lymphopenia after photon versus proton radiotherapy. Sequencing used immunoSEQ multiplex PCR; TCRdb keeps in-frame clones, though not all of them. This sample has roughly 4,700 clones, with 88% found just once. The sample here was peripheral blood, taken from a patient treated with photon-based radiotherapy. The receptors were gathered from a man of 80 years or more with cholangiocarcinoma.

In its sample, this clone is large. The J gene is TRBJ1-1, the V gene TRBV5-1, with D perhaps matching TRBD1 (6 bases). Germline CDR1 is SGHRS and CDR2 is YFSETQ. The CDR3 covers 15 residues. Trimming took 1 base from V and 1 from J, leaving 11 bases between them. The CDR3 region is CASSLSGQTNTEAFF. DNA for the CDR3: TGCGCCAGCAGCTTGAGTGGACAGACGAACACTGAAGCTTTCTTT.

The V gene is TRBV7-3, the J gene TRBJ2-1; the D is unclear. This CDR3 region has 14 residues. V lost 5 bases and J 5 bases, leaving 13 bases between the germline ends. Germline V gene sequence: CDR1 SGHTA, CDR2 FQGTGA. CDR3: CASSPEPGHNEQFF. DNA for the CDR3: TGTGCCAGCAGCCCCGAACCCGGACACAATGAGCAGTTCTTC.

The chain carries TRBV6-5 and TRBJ2-2, with D possibly matching TRBD1 (5 bases). CDR1 and CDR2 from the germline V gene are MNHEY and SVGAGI. Trimming pared 7 bases from V and 0 bases from J, leaving 6 bases between. This CDR3 has 13 amino acids. Written as DNA, the CDR3 is TGTGCCAGCATAGGGGCGAACACCGGGGAGCTGTTTTTT. Translation gives CASIGANTGELFF.

The chain links TRBV7-3 to TRBJ2-3; tentatively, D is TRBD1 (5 bases). Germline V gene sequence: CDR1 SGHTA, CDR2 FQGTGA. This CDR3 has 14 residues. V shed 4 bases and J shed 6 bases, with 14 bases lying between them. The CDR3 reads CASSSGRAEDTQYF. The CDR3 region has the DNA TGTGCCAGCAGCTCGGGCAGGGCGGAGGATACGCAGTATTTT.

The chain is built from TRBV19 and TRBJ1-2; 7 nucleotides agree with TRBD1. Losses at the gene ends were 5 bases for V and 7 bases for J; bases not matched to a gene: 13. The CDR3 contains 15 residues. Germline V CDR1 and CDR2: LNHDA, SQIVND (reference sequence). This CDR3 reads CASSPRGSAESGYTF. The CDR3 coding sequence is TGTGCCAGTAGTCCCAGGGGGTCTGCGGAGAGTGGCTACACCTTC.

The chain employs TRBV5-1 and TRBJ2-7, with 8 bases that match TRBD1. The V segment lost 2 bases and the J segment 6 bases; nucleotides outside the gene matches: 7. The CDR3 is 14 amino acids. CDR1 and CDR2 from the germline V gene are SGHRS and YFSETQ. The CDR3 sequence: CASSFGTGWAEQYF. CDR3 bases: TGCGCCAGCAGCTTCGGGACAGGATGGGCCGAGCAGTACTTC. Full variable domain (rest looked up from reference TRBV5-1 and TRBJ2-7): KAGVTQTPRYLIKTRGQQVTLSCSPISGHRSVSWYQQTPGQGLQFLFEYFSETQRNKGNFPGRFSGRQFSNSRSEMNVSTLELGDSALYLCASSFGTGWAEQYFGPGTRLTVT.

DNA for the CDR3: TGCGCCAGCAGCTTGGGGTTAGAGACCCAGTACTTC. Translating it yields CASSLGLETQYF. The chain uses TRBV5-1 and TRBJ2-5; D gene uncertain. This CDR3 comprises 12 residues. Germline values: CDR1 SGHRS, CDR2 YFSETQ. V lost 0 bases to trimming and J lost 4 bases, with 4 bases between them. The whole variable domain, remainder taken from reference TRBV5-1 and TRBJ2-5, is KAGVTQTPRYLIKTRGQQVTLSCSPISGHRSVSWYQQTPGQGLQFLFEYFSETQRNKGNFPGRFSGRQFSNSRSEMNVSTLELGDSALYLCASSLGLETQYFGPGTRLLVL.

The chain links TRBV9 to TRBJ1-5, with TRBD2 as a possible D gene (6 bases). The end of the DNA aligns better with TRBJ2-3, so the J call may be wrong. In germline, CDR1 is SGDLS, CDR2 YYNGEE. This CDR3 has 14 residues. This chain's CDR3 is CASSVATGDQPQYF. The CDR3, as DNA: TGTGCCAGCAGCGTAGCTACGGGGGATCAGCCCCAGTATTTT.

This clone was detected only a few times. The rearrangement uses TRBV7-9 and TRBJ1-1; a weak D match, TRBD1 (5 bases). The V end lost 1 base, the J end lost 7 bases, and 10 bases lay between the germline ends. Germline CDR1 reads SEHNR; CDR2 reads FQNEAQ (reference sequence). This CDR3 has 13 residues. In nucleotides, the CDR3 is TGTGCCAGCAGCTTAGACGGGGGAGATGAAGCTTTCTTT. Translated, it gives CASSLDGGDEAFF.

The J gene is TRBJ2-6, the V gene TRBV30; 9 bases are shared with TRBD2. The length of the CDR3 is 18 residues. V dropped 4 bases and J dropped 4; count of bases not matched to a gene: 14. Germline values: CDR1 GTSNPN, CDR2 SVGIG (reference sequence). The CDR3 spells CAWKRASGEAVGANVLTF. As DNA, the CDR3 is TGTGCCTGGAAACGGGCTAGCGGGGAAGCTGTGGGGGCCAACGTCCTGACTTTC.

The V and J genes are TRBV9 and TRBJ2-7, with D perhaps TRBD1 or TRBD2 (6 bases each). CDR3 size: 15 residues. V was clipped by 2 bases and J by 5 bases, with 17 bases between them. Germline values: CDR1 SGDLS, CDR2 YYNGEE. The CDR3 is CASSVSGQWNNEQYF. DNA for the CDR3: TGTGCCAGCAGCGTTAGCGGACAGTGGAATAACGAGCAGTACTTC.

The rearrangement links TRBV7-6 to TRBJ1-4, with D possibly matching TRBD1 (5 bases). The V end lost 2 bases, the J end lost 5 bases, and 12 bases lay between the germline ends. The CDR3 is made up of 15 amino acids. Germline CDR1 and CDR2: SGHVS and FNYEAQ. This chain's CDR3 is CASSLRRDSNEKLFF. The CDR3 region has the DNA TGTGCCAGCAGCTTACGCCGGGACTCAAATGAAAAACTGTTTTTT. The full variable domain, completed using reference TRBV7-6 and TRBJ1-4, is GAGVSQSPRYKVTKRGQDVALRCDPISGHVSLYWYRQALGQGPEFLTYFNYEAQQDKSGLPNDRFSAERPEGSISTLTIQRTEQRDSAMYRCASSLRRDSNEKLFFGSGTQLSVL.

The sample holds one count of this clone. The chain recombines TRBV7-6 with TRBJ2-3, with D perhaps matching TRBD2 (7 bases). CDR3 size: 16 residues. The V end lost 5 bases, the J end lost 0 bases, and 15 bases lay between the germline ends. Germline-derived CDR1 and CDR2 are SGHVS and FNYEAQ. CDR3 in DNA: TGTGCCAGCAGCCCGGCGGCGGGGGCTAGCACAGATACGCAGTATTTT. Its protein is CASSPAAGASTDTQYF. The full variable domain, rest sourced from reference TRBV7-6 and TRBJ2-3, is GAGVSQSPRYKVTKRGQDVALRCDPISGHVSLYWYRQALGQGPEFLTYFNYEAQQDKSGLPNDRFSAERPEGSISTLTIQRTEQRDSAMYRCASSPAAGASTDTQYFGPGTRLTVL.

This clone was seen just once. The chain carries TRBV9 and TRBJ1-5, with unresolved D. Germline lookup yields CDR1 SGDLS and CDR2 YYNGEE. Trimming stripped 0 bases from V and 0 bases from J, with 4 bases between. The CDR3 is 14 amino acids. CDR3 sequence (DNA): TGTGCCAGCAGCGTAGGGGTTAGCAATCAGCCCCAGCATTTT. Its translation is CASSVGVSNQPQHF.

This chain connects TRBV28 to TRBJ1-1; D is possibly TRBD1 (6 bases). The germline gives CDR1 MDHEN, CDR2 SYDVKM. The V gene lost 8 bases and the J gene lost 3 bases, with 19 bases spanning the gap. The CDR3 contains 15 residues. CDR3 sequence: CASGNHEGVDTEAFF. CDR3 DNA sequence: TGTGCCAGCGGGAACCACGAGGGGGTAGACACTGAAGCTTTCTTT.

The V gene is TRBV5-1, the J gene TRBJ1-2, with a weak D call TRBD1 (5 bases). The CDR3 totals 16 residues. Germline assignment: CDR1 SGHRS and CDR2 YFSETQ. Between the trimmed V and J ends, which lost 4 bases and 1 base, there was a span of 17 bases. The CDR3 spells CASSAGQDPFNYGYTF. The CDR3 DNA follows: TGCGCCAGCAGCGCCGGACAAGACCCCTTTAACTATGGCTACACCTTC.

The chain employs TRBV7-3 and TRBJ2-5; D not resolved. Germline lookup yields CDR1 SGHTA and CDR2 FQGTGA. V was shortened by 5 bases and J by 5 bases, with 12 bases between the two germline ends. This CDR3 contains 13 residues. The CDR3 bases are TGTGCCAGCAGCCGAGGACCTGGCGAGACCCAGTACTTC. This translates into CASSRGPGETQYF.

This chain joins TRBV2 and TRBJ2-7; D call uncertain. The CDR3 has 11 amino acids. Germline V lookup: CDR1 SNHLY, CDR2 FYNNEI. V lost 5 bases and J lost 6, with 8 bases in between. The CDR3 DNA reads as TGTGCCAGCAGTTACCATAGCGAGCAGTACTTC. It specifies CASSYHSEQYF.

This rearrangement joins TRBV11-2 to TRBJ2-1; D ambiguous. V gave up 5 bases and J gave up 9 bases, with 8 bases separating them. The CDR3 spans 11 residues. Germline CDR1 reads SGHAT; CDR2 reads FQNNGV. CDR3 bases: TGTGCCAGCAGCCTCGGGCTTGAGCAGTTCTTC. Protein product: CASSLGLEQFF.

The rearrangement uses TRBV11-2 and TRBJ2-5, with 8 bases matching TRBD1. The CDR3 has 14 residues. Losses at the gene ends were 8 bases for V and 5 bases for J; bases not matched to a gene: 10. CDR1 is SGHAT, CDR2 FQNNGV, per germline. DNA of the CDR3: TGTGCCAGCGCCCGGACAGGGTATGGCGAGACCCAGTACTTC. This gives the protein CASARTGYGETQYF.

The chain has TRBV7-3 and TRBJ2-3, with 11 bases aligning to TRBD1. V lost 5 bases and J lost 4; bases outside the gene matches: 2. This CDR3 region has 14 residues. The germline V gene encodes CDR1 SGHTA and CDR2 FQGTGA. DNA for the CDR3: TGTGCCAGCAGCCGGGACAGGGGGTCAGATACGCAGTATTTT. Amino acid sequence: CASSRDRGSDTQYF.

This clone is a singleton in its sample. The chain employs TRBV5-1 and TRBJ2-5; D is unresolved. The CDR3 spans 14 residues. Germline V gene sequence: CDR1 SGHRS, CDR2 YFSETQ. V was pared by 2 bases and J by 1 base, with 9 bases between. The CDR3 sequence: CASSFKAAQETQYF. CDR3 nucleotides: TGCGCCAGCAGCTTTAAGGCGGCCCAAGAGACCCAGTACTTC.

V and J are TRBV5-1 and TRBJ2-7; D might be TRBD1 or TRBD2, each matching 5 bases. V was clipped by 4 bases and J by 6 bases, with 17 bases between them. This CDR3 is 14 amino acids long. The germline gives CDR1 SGHRS, CDR2 YFSETQ. The CDR3 loop is CASSPADLRGEQYF. In nucleotides, the CDR3 is TGCGCCAGCAGCCCCGCGGACCTGAGGGGCGAGCAGTACTTC. The full variable domain, its missing parts supplied by reference TRBV5-1 and TRBJ2-7, is KAGVTQTPRYLIKTRGQQVTLSCSPISGHRSVSWYQQTPGQGLQFLFEYFSETQRNKGNFPGRFSGRQFSNSRSEMNVSTLELGDSALYLCASSPADLRGEQYFGPGTRLTVT.

The chain recombines TRBV29-1 with TRBJ1-5, with TRBD1 matching over 9 bases. Germline loops: CDR1 SQVTM, CDR2 ANQGSEA. The V segment lost 6 bases and the J segment 4 bases; nucleotides outside the gene matches: 1. CDR3 length equals 12 residues. For the CDR3, the DNA is TGCAGCGTACAGGGGGCGAATCAGCCCCAGCATTTT. Its protein product is CSVQGANQPQHF.

The table lists this clone with a few counts. The chain couples TRBV2 to TRBJ1-6; 7 bases map to TRBD1. The CDR3 contains 16 residues. Looked up from germline, CDR1 is SNHLY and CDR2 is FYNNEI. V shed 3 bases and J 10 bases; nucleotides not matched to a gene: 12. This chain's CDR3 is CASSDPGGTQRSPLHF. The CDR3 coding sequence is TGTGCCAGCAGTGACCCAGGGGGGACGCAAAGATCACCCCTCCACTTT.

This clone has a single count. V and J are TRBV15 and TRBJ1-5; D may be TRBD1 (5 bases). Trimming left V 0 bases short and J 4 bases short, with 10 bases between. Germline CDR1 is LNHNV and CDR2 is YYDKDF (reference sequence). This CDR3 spans 15 amino acids. The CDR3 sequence: CATSRDTGANQPQHF. As DNA, the CDR3 is TGTGCCACCAGCAGAGATACAGGAGCGAATCAGCCCCAGCATTTT.

The CDR3 nucleotides are TGTGCCAGCCGGGGACAGGGGCCCTACGAGCAGTACTTC. Its protein product is CASRGQGPYEQYF. The chain combines TRBV6-1 with TRBJ2-7, with 10 bases fitting TRBD1. Germline CDR1 and CDR2: MNHNS and SASEGT. This CDR3 has 13 amino acids. Trimming at V came to 8 bases and at J to 2 bases, leaving 3 bases not matched to a gene.

V and J are TRBV5-4 and TRBJ2-2; perhaps TRBD2 as D (7 bases). Germline V lookup: CDR1 SGHNT, CDR2 YYREEE (reference sequence). There are 16 residues in the CDR3. V was shortened by 3 bases and J by 2 bases, with 14 bases between the two germline ends. In DNA form, the CDR3 reads TGTGCCAGCAGCTCCTTCGCGGGGGCAAACACCGGGGAGCTGTTTTTT. Translating it yields CASSSFAGANTGELFF.

This chain links TRBV7-2 with TRBJ1-5; 10 bases agree with TRBD1. Germline V gives CDR1 SGHTA, CDR2 FQGNSA. The CDR3 consists of 16 residues. V dropped 5 bases and J dropped 5; count of bases not matched to a gene: 9. The CDR3 is CASSPRDRGSDQPQHF. CDR3 nucleotides: TGTGCCAGCAGCCCGAGGGACAGGGGTTCGGATCAGCCCCAGCATTTT.

This chain connects TRBV5-1 to TRBJ1-1; D is unclear. This CDR3 contains 14 residues. V shed 4 bases and J shed 0 bases, with 10 bases lying between them. Germline V lookup: CDR1 SGHRS, CDR2 YFSETQ. This chain's CDR3 is CASSAGSLNTEAFF. CDR3 DNA sequence: TGCGCCAGCAGCGCTGGGAGTCTGAACACTGAAGCTTTCTTT.

This chain uses TRBV6-5 with TRBJ1-2, with D perhaps TRBD1 (6 bases). CDR1 MNHEY and CDR2 SVGAGI come from the germline V gene. V lost 5 bases to trimming and J lost 4 bases, with 11 bases between them. The CDR3 covers 13 residues. CDR3 residues: CASSQQDSYGYTF. For the CDR3, the DNA is TGTGCCAGCAGTCAACAGGACAGCTATGGCTACACCTTC.